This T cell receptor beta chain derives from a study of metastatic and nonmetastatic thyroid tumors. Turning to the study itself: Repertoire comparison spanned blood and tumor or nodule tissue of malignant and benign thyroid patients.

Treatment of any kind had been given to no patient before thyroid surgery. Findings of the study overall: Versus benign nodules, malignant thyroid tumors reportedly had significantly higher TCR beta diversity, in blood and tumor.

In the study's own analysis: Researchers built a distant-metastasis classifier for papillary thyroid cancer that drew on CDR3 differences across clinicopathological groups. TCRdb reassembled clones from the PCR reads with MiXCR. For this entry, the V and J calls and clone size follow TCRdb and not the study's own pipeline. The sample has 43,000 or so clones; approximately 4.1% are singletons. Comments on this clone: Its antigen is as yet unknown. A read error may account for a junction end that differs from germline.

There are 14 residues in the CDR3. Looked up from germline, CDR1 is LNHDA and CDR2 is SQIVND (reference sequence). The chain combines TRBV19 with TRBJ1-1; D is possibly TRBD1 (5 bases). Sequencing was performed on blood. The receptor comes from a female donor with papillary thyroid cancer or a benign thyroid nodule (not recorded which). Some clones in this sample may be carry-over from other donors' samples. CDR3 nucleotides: TGTGCCAGTAGTATTGAGGGTGTCGGGACTGAATCTTTCTTT. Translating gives CASSIEGVGTESFF.